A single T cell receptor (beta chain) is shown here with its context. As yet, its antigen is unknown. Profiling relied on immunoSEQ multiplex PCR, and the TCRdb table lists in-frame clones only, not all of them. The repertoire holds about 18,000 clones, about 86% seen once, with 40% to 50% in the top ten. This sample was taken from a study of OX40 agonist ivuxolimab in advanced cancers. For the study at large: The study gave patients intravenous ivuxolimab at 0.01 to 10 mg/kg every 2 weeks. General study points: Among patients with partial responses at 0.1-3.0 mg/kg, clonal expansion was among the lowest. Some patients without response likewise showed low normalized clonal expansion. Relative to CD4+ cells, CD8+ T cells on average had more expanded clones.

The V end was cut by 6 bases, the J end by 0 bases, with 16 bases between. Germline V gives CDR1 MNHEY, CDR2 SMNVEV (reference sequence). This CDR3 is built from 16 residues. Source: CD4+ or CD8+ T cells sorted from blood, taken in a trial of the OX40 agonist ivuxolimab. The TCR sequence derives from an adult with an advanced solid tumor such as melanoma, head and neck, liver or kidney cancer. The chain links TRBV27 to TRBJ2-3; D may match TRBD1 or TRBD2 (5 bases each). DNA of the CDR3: TGTGCCAGCAGCCTGGGACCGATTACTAGCACAGATACGCAGTATTTT. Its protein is CASSLGPITSTDTQYF.